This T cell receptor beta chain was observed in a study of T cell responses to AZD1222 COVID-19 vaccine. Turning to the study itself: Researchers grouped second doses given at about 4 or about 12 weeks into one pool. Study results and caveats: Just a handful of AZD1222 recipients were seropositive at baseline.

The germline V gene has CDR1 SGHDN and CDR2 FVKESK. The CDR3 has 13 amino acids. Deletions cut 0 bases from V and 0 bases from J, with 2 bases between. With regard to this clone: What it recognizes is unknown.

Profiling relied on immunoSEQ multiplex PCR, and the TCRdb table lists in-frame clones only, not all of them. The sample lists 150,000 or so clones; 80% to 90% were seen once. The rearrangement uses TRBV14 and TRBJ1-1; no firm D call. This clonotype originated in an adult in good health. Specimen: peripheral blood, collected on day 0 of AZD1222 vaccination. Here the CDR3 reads CASSQEMNTEAFF. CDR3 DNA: TGTGCCAGCAGCCAAGAGATGAACACTGAAGCTTTCTTT.